In its sample, the clone carrying this TCR beta chain was seen once. The sample comes from a study of blood T cell repertoires in COVID-19. For the study at large: Acute and convalescent COVID-19 specimens originated in the United States, Italy and Spain. Sources were T cells, B-cell-depleted T cells, or PBMCs; the material itself was cDNA or gDNA.

Per the study methods: Quantification of nucleated cells was approximated via reference gene primer amplification. Measured with immunoSEQ multiplex PCR; TCRdb has only the in-frame clones, and not every one. V and J calls and clone size are as listed in that table; D and trimming were resolved from the DNA. Of 99,000 or so clones listed, about 86% are singletons. The clonotype originates from a woman aged 60-75 years in a cohort sampled during active or convalescent COVID-19. The specimen was peripheral blood.

The CDR3 spells CASSLLVVGRGGAFF. The CDR3 nucleotides are TGTGCCAGCAGCTTATTAGTTGTGGGGCGCGGGGGGGCTTTCTTT. The V call is TRBV7-9, the J call TRBJ1-1; possible D gene TRBD1, 5 bases. Deletions cut 2 bases from V and 11 bases from J, with 21 bases between. Germline CDR1 and CDR2: SEHNR and FQNEAQ (reference sequence). The CDR3 length is 15 residues.